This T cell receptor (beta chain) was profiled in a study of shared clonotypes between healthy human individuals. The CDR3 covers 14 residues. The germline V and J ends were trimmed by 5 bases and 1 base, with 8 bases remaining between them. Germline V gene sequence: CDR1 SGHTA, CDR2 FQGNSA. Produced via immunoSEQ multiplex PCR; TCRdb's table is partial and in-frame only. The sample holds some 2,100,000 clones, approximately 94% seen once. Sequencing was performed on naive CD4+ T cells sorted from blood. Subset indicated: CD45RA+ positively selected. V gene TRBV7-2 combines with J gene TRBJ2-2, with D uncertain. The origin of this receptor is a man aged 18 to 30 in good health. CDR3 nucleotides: TGTGCCAGCAGCCGCGACTTGAACACCGGGGAGCTGTTTTTT. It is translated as CASSRDLNTGELFF.